These 24 T cell receptor beta chains were all obtained from the same sample, sequenced in a study of T cells in Graves' hyperthyroidism and ophthalmopathy. RNA transcripts gave rise to amplified TCR beta CDR3 regions. The TCR CDR3 first-round RT-PCR relied on the HTBI primer set. TCRdb reprocessed the multiplex PCR reads via MiXCR and lists one record per CDR3 protein. The table shows approximately 710,000 distinct CDR3 sequences, with around 15% occurring only once. Source material: blood. Receptors originate from a man aged 45-60 years with Graves' hyperthyroidism.

This clonotype occurred a few times. The chain has TRBV6-1 and TRBJ2-7; 9 nucleotides agree with TRBD1. Unmatched junction bases numbered 7, after V lost 7 bases and J lost 3 bases. This CDR3 is built from 14 residues. The germline V gene encodes CDR1 MNHNS and CDR2 SASEGT. This CDR3 is CASNAGQGVYEQYF. DNA of the CDR3: TGTGCCAGCAATGCGGGACAGGGTGTCTACGAGCAGTACTTC.

In its sample, this clonotype was seen many times. The chain combines TRBV11-2 with TRBJ2-7; TRBD2 aligns across 10 bases. Losses at the gene ends were 2 bases for V and 5 bases for J; bases not matched to a gene: 6. CDR1 is SGHAT and CDR2 is FQNNGV in the germline V gene. This CDR3 spans 15 amino acids. In DNA form, the CDR3 reads TGTGCCAGCAGCTTACCCCTAGCGGGAGTTCACGAGCAGTACTTC. Its translation: CASSLPLAGVHEQYF.

Ten or more counts support this clonotype. The J gene is TRBJ1-2, the V gene TRBV6-1; maybe TRBD1 (6 bases). The CDR3 extends over 13 amino acids. Between the trimmed V and J ends, which lost 11 bases and 3 bases, there was a span of 16 bases. From germline, CDR1 is MNHNS and CDR2 SASEGT. CDR3 protein: CAVRTEGDYGYTF. CDR3 in DNA: TGTGCCGTACGGACAGAGGGGGACTATGGCTACACCTTC.

A few counts support this clonotype. The chain carries TRBV19 and TRBJ2-2, with TRBD1 identical over 8 bases. V lost 7 bases and J lost 2; bases outside the gene matches: 3. The CDR3 has 14 residues. The germline V gene encodes CDR1 LNHDA and CDR2 SQIVND (reference sequence). The CDR3 nucleotides read TGTGCCAGTAAAGACAGGGGTAACACCGGGGAGCTGTTTTTT. Its protein is CASKDRGNTGELFF. Filled out from reference TRBV19 and TRBJ2-2, the complete variable domain reads DGGITQSPKYLFRKEGQNVTLSCEQNLNHDAMYWYRQDPGQGLRLIYYSQIVNDFQKGDIAEGYSVSREKKESFPLTVTSAQKNPTAFYLCASKDRGNTGELFFGEGSRLTVL.

The V gene is TRBV18, the J gene TRBJ2-7; weak D call: TRBD1 (6 bases). The CDR3 consists of 13 residues. Per germline, CDR1 KGHSH and CDR2 LQKENI. Between the trimmed V and J ends, which lost 2 bases and 4 bases, there was a span of 9 bases. The CDR3 DNA reads TGTGCCAGCTCACCAGAGGGGGATTACGAGCAGTACTTC. Its protein is CASSPEGDYEQYF.

The chain is built from TRBV14 and TRBJ2-2, with 9 bases fitting TRBD1. Germline V gene data show CDR1 as SGHDN and CDR2 as FVKESK. This CDR3 has 19 amino acids. Unmatched junction bases numbered 18, after V lost 4 bases and J lost 6 bases. In DNA, the CDR3 is TGTGCCAGCAGCCGATCAGGAGTAAGGGGACAGGGAAGGTCCGGGGAGCTGTTTTTT. Translating it yields CASSRSGVRGQGRSGELFF. The whole variable domain, filled in from reference TRBV14 and TRBJ2-2, reads EAGVTQFPSHSVIEKGQTVTLRCDPISGHDNLYWYRRVMGKEIKFLLHFVKESKQDESGMPNNRFLAERTGGTYSTLKVQPAELEDSGVYFCASSRSGVRGQGRSGELFFGEGSRLTVL.

The rearrangement uses TRBV27 and TRBJ1-5; 11 bases match TRBD1. V lost 0 bases, J lost 6 bases, and 7 bases stayed unmatched. CDR1 MNHEY and CDR2 SMNVEV come from the germline V gene (reference sequence). This CDR3 contains 17 residues. For the CDR3, the DNA is TGTGCCAGCAGTTTATCCCTAGGACAGGGGGCGGGTCAGCCCCAGCATTTT. Amino acid sequence: CASSLSLGQGAGQPQHF.

This chain joins TRBV12-3 or TRBV12-4 and TRBJ2-2; TRBD2 agrees at 14 bases. Trimming took 5 bases from V and 3 from J; bases not matched to a gene: 2. The CDR3 has 16 residues. CDR3 nucleotides: TGTGCCAGCAGTAGACTAGCGGGAGGGGACACCGGGGAGCTGTTTTTT. Translation gives CASSRLAGGDTGELFF.

The CDR3 region has the DNA TGTGCCTGGTTCATTATAACAGGGTCGGCTGGCTACACCTTC. Protein sequence: CAWFIITGSAGYTF. The chain recombines TRBV30 with TRBJ1-2, with D maybe TRBD1 (6 bases). The V end was cut by 5 bases, the J end by 7 bases, with 20 bases between. Germline CDR1 and CDR2: GTSNPN and SVGIG (reference sequence). The CDR3 loop spans 14 amino acids.

This clonotype was found many times. This chain uses TRBV6-2 or TRBV6-3 with TRBJ1-5, with 8 positions matching TRBD1. This CDR3 comprises 17 residues. Germline trimming cut 2 bases from V and 3 bases from J; bases unmatched to any gene: 9. Per germline, CDR1 MNHEY and CDR2 SVGEGT. The CDR3 DNA reads as TGTGCCAGCAGTTACCCCCTCGGACAGGGCGCCAATCAGCCCCAGCATTTT. Translating it yields CASSYPLGQGANQPQHF.

CDR3 bases: TGTGCCAGCAGTTACCCCAGGAGGGATGAGCAGTTCTTC. This codes for CASSYPRRDEQFF. The chain couples TRBV6-2 or TRBV6-3 to TRBJ2-1; a possible D gene is TRBD2 (6 bases). CDR3 length: 13 amino acids. Trimming pared 2 bases from V and 8 bases from J, leaving 10 bases between. From germline, CDR1 is MNHEY and CDR2 SVGEGT.

The chain joins TRBV2 to TRBJ1-1, with D hard to call. The germline V and J ends were trimmed by 4 bases and 0 bases, with 9 bases remaining between them. This CDR3 contains 14 residues. Germline values: CDR1 SNHLY, CDR2 FYNNEI. This chain's CDR3 is CASSGAYMNTEAFF. Here the CDR3 DNA reads TGTGCCAGCAGTGGGGCATACATGAACACTGAAGCTTTCTTT.

The J gene is TRBJ2-1, the V gene TRBV5-1; 10 positions match TRBD2. Germline CDR1 reads SGHRS; CDR2 reads YFSETQ. The CDR3 spans 15 residues. V shed 1 base and J 9 bases; nucleotides not matched to a gene: 7. The CDR3 sequence: CASSLSGRANGEQFF. In nucleotides, the CDR3 is TGCGCCAGCAGCTTGAGCGGGAGGGCTAATGGTGAGCAGTTCTTC.

The chain uses TRBV29-1 and TRBJ2-1, with 13 bases identical to TRBD2. This CDR3 has 14 amino acids. Per germline, CDR1 SQVTM and CDR2 ANQGSEA. Trimming took 2 bases from V and 7 from J; bases not matched to a gene: 2. CDR3 sequence (DNA): TGCAGCGTTGAAACTAGCGGGAGGGCAAATGAGCAGTTCTTC. This encodes CSVETSGRANEQFF.

This clonotype was found many times. Here the CDR3 reads CASSLPSRDSPYEQYF. The CDR3 region has the DNA TGTGCCAGCAGCTTACCGTCTCGGGATTCTCCCTACGAGCAGTACTTC. The chain carries TRBV7-9 and TRBJ2-7; tentatively, D is TRBD2 (5 bases). Trimming removed 2 bases from V and 2 bases from J, with 16 bases in between. Germline CDR1 SEHNR, CDR2 FQNEAQ (reference sequence). The CDR3 loop spans 16 amino acids. The whole variable domain, remainder taken from reference TRBV7-9 and TRBJ2-7, is DTGVSQNPRHKITKRGQNVTFRCDPISEHNRLYWYRQTLGQGPEFLTYFQNEAQLEKSRLLSDRFSAERPKGSFSTLEIQRTEQGDSAMYLCASSLPSRDSPYEQYFGPGTRLTVT.

This clonotype was counted ten times or more. This chain links TRBV20-1 with TRBJ2-1; 9 bases are a match to TRBD2. The CDR3 sequence is 15 residues long. Germline V gives CDR1 DFQATT, CDR2 SNEGSKA (reference sequence). V was pared by 1 base and J by 0 bases, with 1 base of the junction left unmatched. The CDR3 loop is CSARGSGGSYNEQFF. The CDR3 DNA reads as TGCAGTGCTAGAGGTAGCGGGGGCTCCTACAATGAGCAGTTCTTC.

This clonotype has at least ten counts. V and J are TRBV7-6 and TRBJ2-5; 7 bases fit TRBD1. The CDR3 covers 15 residues. Trimming took 1 base from V and 1 from J; bases not matched to a gene: 3. CDR1 is SGHVS, CDR2 FNYEAQ, per germline. For the CDR3, the DNA is TGTGCCAGCAGCTTAGGGGACAGACTCCAAGAGACCCAGTACTTC. Translation gives CASSLGDRLQETQYF. The full variable domain, rest sourced from reference TRBV7-6 and TRBJ2-5, is GAGVSQSPRYKVTKRGQDVALRCDPISGHVSLYWYRQALGQGPEFLTYFNYEAQQDKSGLPNDRFSAERPEGSISTLTIQRTEQRDSAMYRCASSLGDRLQETQYFGPGTRLLVL.

The chain uses TRBV15 and TRBJ2-5, with 12 positions matching TRBD2. This CDR3 is 19 amino acids long. Germline V gives CDR1 LNHNV, CDR2 YYDKDF (reference sequence). V was pared by 1 base and J by 5 bases, with 14 bases of the junction left unmatched. In nucleotides, the CDR3 is TGTGCCACCAGCAGAGGGGTCCTAAGACTAGCGGGGGTCGGGGAGACCCAGTACTTC. It specifies CATSRGVLRLAGVGETQYF.

A few counts support this clonotype. The chain couples TRBV4-3 to TRBJ2-7, with D possibly TRBD1 on 5 matching bases. Germline loops: CDR1 LGHNA, CDR2 YSLEER. CDR3 length: 16 residues. Between the trimmed V and J ends, which lost 0 bases and 7 bases, there was a span of 19 bases. Here the CDR3 reads CASSQDVVRVFAEQYF. CDR3 nucleotide sequence: TGCGCCAGCAGCCAAGACGTGGTCAGGGTGTTCGCGGAGCAGTACTTC.

V usage is TRBV28 and J usage is TRBJ1-2; 10 bases map to TRBD1. This CDR3 has 15 residues. The germline gives CDR1 MDHEN, CDR2 SYDVKM. The ends lost 6 bases at V and 6 bases at J; junction bases unmatched: 10. The CDR3 DNA follows: TGTGCCAGCAGCTATCCCGGAGGACAGGGGGATGGCTACACCTTC. Its translation is CASSYPGGQGDGYTF.

This clonotype showed up many times. J is TRBJ2-1 and V is TRBV19; 9 nucleotides line up with TRBD2. Looked up from germline, CDR1 is LNHDA and CDR2 is SQIVND (reference sequence). With V trimmed by 6 bases and J by 3 bases, 9 bases remained unmatched. The CDR3 contains 16 residues. CDR3 sequence: CASSHNLAGFYNEQFF. CDR3 nucleotide sequence: TGTGCCAGTAGCCACAATCTAGCGGGGTTCTACAATGAGCAGTTCTTC. The complete variable domain, with remaining parts taken from reference TRBV19 and TRBJ2-1, reads DGGITQSPKYLFRKEGQNVTLSCEQNLNHDAMYWYRQDPGQGLRLIYYSQIVNDFQKGDIAEGYSVSREKKESFPLTVTSAQKNPTAFYLCASSHNLAGFYNEQFFGPGTRLTVL.

The rearrangement joins TRBV5-8 to TRBJ2-4; TRBD1 or TRBD2 may be the D gene (5 bases each). V was shortened by 1 base and J by 0 bases, with 20 bases between the two germline ends. CDR3 size: 19 residues. The germline V gene has CDR1 SGHTS and CDR2 YDEGEE. The CDR3 loop is CASSLRGAAFTLAKNIQYF. The CDR3 coding sequence is TGTGCCAGCAGCTTGAGAGGGGCGGCCTTTACACTAGCCAAAAACATTCAGTACTTC.

There are a few counts of this clonotype. This chain connects TRBV30 to TRBJ2-1, with 12 bases matching TRBD2. V lost 3 bases, J lost 6 bases, and 6 bases stayed unmatched. The CDR3 covers 15 residues. Germline V gene sequence: CDR1 GTSNPN, CDR2 SVGIG (reference sequence). CDR3 protein: CAWRLLGLAGNEQFF. CDR3 bases: TGTGCCTGGAGGTTATTGGGACTAGCGGGCAATGAGCAGTTCTTC.

This clonotype was found a few times. V and J are TRBV4-3 and TRBJ2-6; D is perhaps TRBD1 or TRBD2 (5 bases each). The CDR3 runs to 16 residues. Germline loops: CDR1 LGHNA, CDR2 YSLEER. Trimming took 0 bases from V and 2 from J, leaving 8 bases between them. In DNA form, the CDR3 reads TGCGCCAGCAGCCAAGAAACGGGGCCTGGGGCCAACGTCCTGACTTTC. This codes for CASSQETGPGANVLTF.